The 31 T cell receptor beta chains reported below all come from one sample, sequenced in a study of human T cells and chemical hapten exposure (dated by TCRdb to the early 2020s). Libraries were prepared through RACE. Sequencing used a NextSeq 500. TCRdb passed the public sequencing reads through fastp at Q25 and MiXCR, retaining productive beta sequences. Rows with a matching CDR3 protein are joined into one entry that keeps the most common DNA and genes. The sample table contains about 120,000 distinct CDR3 sequences; only one count was recorded for roughly 15% of them. Clones ranked in the top ten supply 0.92% of the sample. According to the study, the label for this sample's time point signals: patch test 1, 2 weeks after DPC sensitization. The sample's treatment or condition label, in plain terms: therapeutic diphenylcyclopropenone sensitization with weekly scalp DPC. Sample: whole blood, taken in connection with sensitization to the hapten diphenylcyclopropenone (DPC). The receptors shown here come from a man in his late teens or twenties with alopecia areata. Some clones in this sample may be carry-over from other donors' samples.

The rearrangement joins TRBV7-9 to TRBJ1-4, with D perhaps matching TRBD1 (6 bases). The V and J ends lost 5 bases and 7 bases respectively, with 17 bases between them. The CDR3 runs 15 residues. Looked up from germline, CDR1 is SEHNR and CDR2 is FQNEAQ (reference sequence). The CDR3 loop is CASSLITGSGEKLFF. In DNA form, the CDR3 reads TGTGCCAGCAGCCTAATTACAGGGTCGGGTGAAAAACTGTTTTTT.

The chain couples TRBV7-3 to TRBJ2-5; D may be TRBD1 or TRBD2 (5 bases each). The CDR3 has 15 residues. V was trimmed by 5 bases and J by 7 bases, leaving 20 bases between them. CDR1 and CDR2 (germline): SGHTA, FQGTGA. This CDR3 is CASSPMGPQEGTQYF. CDR3 bases: TGTGCCAGCAGCCCTATGGGACCGCAAGAGGGGACCCAGTACTTC.

This clonotype was detected many times. The rearrangement links TRBV12-5 to TRBJ1-2, with D uncertain. Trimming shortened V by 1 base and J by 8 bases, and 8 bases separated the two germline ends. Germline V lookup: CDR1 LGHNT, CDR2 FRNRAP. CDR3 length: 12 residues. The CDR3 loop reads CASGLGPEGYTF. The CDR3 region has the DNA TGTGCTAGTGGTTTGGGCCCCGAGGGCTACACCTTC. The complete variable domain, with remaining parts taken from reference TRBV12-5 and TRBJ1-2, reads DARVTQTPRHKVTEMGQEVTMRCQPILGHNTVFWYRQTMMQGLELLAYFRNRAPLDDSGMPKDRFSAEMPDATLATLKIQPSEPRDSAVYFCASGLGPEGYTFGSGTRLTVV.

The V and J genes are TRBV27 and TRBJ2-1; D unclear. The CDR3 spans 14 residues. Germline CDR1 MNHEY, CDR2 SMNVEV (reference sequence). Trimming shortened V by 3 bases and J by 7 bases, and 13 bases separated the two germline ends. The CDR3 nucleotides read TGTGCCAGCAGTTTTTCGTCCTCCGGTAATGAGCAGTTCTTC. This encodes CASSFSSSGNEQFF.

The rearrangement uses TRBV7-9 and TRBJ2-7; TRBD2 matches at 7 bases. The junction had 25 bases not matched to a gene; V was cut back by 8 bases and J by 9 bases. Germline V lookup: CDR1 SEHNR, CDR2 FQNEAQ (reference sequence). The CDR3 totals 17 residues. The CDR3 reads CASSPKEGGQRLRVQYF. In DNA form, the CDR3 reads TGTGCCAGCTCTCCTAAGGAGGGAGGGCAGAGACTACGGGTGCAGTACTTC.

This clonotype was seen many times. This chain uses TRBV24-1 with TRBJ1-2; 8 bases fit TRBD1. V trimming: 4 bases; J trimming: 5 bases; junction bases outside the gene matches: 5. The CDR3 is made up of 14 amino acids. Germline CDR1 reads KGHDR; CDR2 reads SFDVKD. In nucleotides, the CDR3 is TGTGCCACCAGTGACCGGGACAGGTATTATGGCTACACCTTC. This encodes CATSDRDRYYGYTF.

This chain uses TRBV6-2 or TRBV6-3 with TRBJ1-1; D might be TRBD1 (5 bases). In germline, CDR1 is MNHEY, CDR2 SVGEGT. V was cut by 2 bases and J by 5 bases, with 12 bases left in between. The CDR3 has 14 residues. The DNA for the CDR3 is TGTGCCAGCAGTTACCCCTCTGGGGCGACTGAAGCTTTCTTT. Amino acids: CASSYPSGATEAFF.

This clonotype was observed at least ten times. V usage is TRBV24-1 and J usage is TRBJ2-1, with 11 bases identical to TRBD1. The CDR3 contains 14 residues. Germline lookup yields CDR1 KGHDR and CDR2 SFDVKD. With V trimmed by 7 bases and J by 6 bases, 4 bases remained unmatched. DNA of the CDR3: TGTGCCACCAGAGCCGGGACAGGGGGCAATGAGCAGTTCTTC. Translation: CATRAGTGGNEQFF.

In this sample, this clonotype turned up many times. V usage is TRBV4-1 and J usage is TRBJ1-5; no definite D call. V was pared by 0 bases and J by 7 bases, with 16 bases between. This CDR3 has 16 amino acids. From germline, CDR1 is MGHRA and CDR2 YSYEKL. For the CDR3, the DNA is TGCGCCAGCAGCCAAGAAAAACCAGGCGGAGGACAGCCCCAGCATTTT. Translating it yields CASSQEKPGGGQPQHF.

This clonotype was seen at least ten times. The chain combines TRBV27 with TRBJ2-5; D may be TRBD1 (6 bases). The V end was cut by 6 bases, the J end by 7 bases, with 18 bases between. The V gene's germline CDR1 is MNHEY and CDR2 SMNVEV (reference sequence). The CDR3 extends over 14 amino acids. The CDR3 DNA reads as TGTGCCAGCAGCATTCAGGGTGGCAGGGGGACCCAGTACTTC. Residues: CASSIQGGRGTQYF.

The gene calls are TRBV9 and TRBJ2-2; weak D call: TRBD1 (5 bases). CDR1 is SGDLS and CDR2 is YYNGEE in the germline V gene. V gave up 3 bases and J gave up 2 bases, with 8 bases separating them. The CDR3 sequence is 14 residues long. In nucleotides, the CDR3 is TGTGCCAGCAGCGGGGGCAGAAACACCGGGGAGCTGTTTTTT. It translates to CASSGGRNTGELFF.

This clonotype appeared a few times. The chain is built from TRBV6-5 and TRBJ1-5; D might be TRBD1 (6 bases). The V gene lost 2 bases and the J gene lost 2 bases, with 7 bases spanning the gap. The germline CDR1 and CDR2 sequences are MNHEY and SVGAGI. The CDR3 is 14 amino acids. The CDR3 reads CASSYGGRNQPQHF. CDR3 DNA: TGTGCCAGCAGTTACGGGGGGCGCAATCAGCCCCAGCATTTT.

This chain links TRBV7-6 with TRBJ2-1; unclear D gene. Trimming shortened V by 5 bases and J by 2 bases, and 4 bases separated the two germline ends. The CDR3 is made up of 12 amino acids. Germline V lookup: CDR1 SGHVS, CDR2 FNYEAQ. As DNA, the CDR3 is TGTGCCAGCAGCCACCCCTACAATGAGCAGTTCTTC. It specifies CASSHPYNEQFF.

There are a few counts of this clonotype. V usage is TRBV20-1 and J usage is TRBJ1-6, with D hard to call. V lost 0 bases and J 7 bases, leaving 13 bases between the germline ends. This CDR3 region has 15 residues. Germline values: CDR1 DFQATT, CDR2 SNEGSKA (reference sequence). The CDR3 loop is CSARDPGRENSPLHF. Here the CDR3 DNA reads TGCAGTGCTAGAGATCCCGGGAGAGAAAATTCACCCCTCCACTTT.

This clonotype was detected only a few times. V gene TRBV7-2 combines with J gene TRBJ2-3; tentatively, D is TRBD1 or TRBD2 (5 bases each). The CDR3 length is 12 residues. Germline V lookup: CDR1 SGHTA, CDR2 FQGNSA. Deletions cut 4 bases from V and 4 bases from J, with 6 bases between. Here the CDR3 reads CASSSGPDTQYF. CDR3 nucleotide sequence: TGTGCCAGCAGCTCGGGACCAGATACGCAGTATTTT.

This clonotype came up a few times. DNA for the CDR3: TGTGCCAGCAGCCTCACAGGGGTTTTTCAGCCCCAGCATTTT. It codes for CASSLTGVFQPQHF. V is TRBV7-9 and J is TRBJ1-5; 7 bases map to TRBD1. There are 14 residues in the CDR3. Trimming at V came to 5 bases and at J to 6 bases, leaving 7 bases not matched to a gene. Looked up from germline, CDR1 is SEHNR and CDR2 is FQNEAQ (reference sequence).

Only a few counts were recorded for this clonotype. The genes are TRBV4-2 and TRBJ1-1; 8 bases are a match to TRBD1. The ends lost 4 bases at V and 3 bases at J; junction bases unmatched: 10. The CDR3 totals 16 residues. Germline lookup yields CDR1 LGHNA and CDR2 YNFKEQ. The CDR3 coding sequence is TGTGCCAGCAGCCTTAGGCAGGGGGCTGAGTACACTGAAGCTTTCTTT. Its protein product is CASSLRQGAEYTEAFF.

The chain joins TRBV7-9 to TRBJ2-3, with 9 bases aligning to TRBD1. J gave up 3 bases and V 0 bases, and 7 bases lay outside the gene matches. The CDR3 spans 17 residues. The V gene's germline CDR1 is SEHNR and CDR2 FQNEAQ (reference sequence). The DNA for the CDR3 is TGTGCCAGCAGCTTAGCCACAGGGGGCGCTGGGACAGATACGCAGTATTTT. Translation gives CASSLATGGAGTDTQYF.

This clonotype was seen a few times. The rearrangement joins TRBV18 to TRBJ2-6; D is unresolved. Germline-derived CDR1 and CDR2 are KGHSH and LQKENI. Trimming shortened V by 3 bases and J by 0 bases, and 15 bases separated the two germline ends. The CDR3 length is 18 residues. Here the CDR3 reads CASSPRPDNLSGANVLTF. The CDR3 DNA reads as TGTGCCAGCTCACCGAGACCCGACAACCTCTCTGGGGCCAACGTCCTGACTTTC.

This rearrangement joins TRBV29-1 to TRBJ2-3, with D possibly being TRBD1 or TRBD2 (7 bases each). Trimming left V 1 base short and J 6 bases short, with 14 bases between. CDR3 length: 14 amino acids. The germline V gene has CDR1 SQVTM and CDR2 ANQGSEA. CDR3 sequence (DNA): TGCAGCGTTGAAGCGGGAGCGGGACAGGATACGCAGTATTTT. Translation: CSVEAGAGQDTQYF.

CDR3 region: CASNVAQETQYF. CDR3 bases: TGTGCCAGTAATGTAGCACAAGAGACCCAGTACTTC. The chain has TRBV19 and TRBJ2-5; no clear D gene. Germline V gene lookup returns CDR1 LNHDA and CDR2 SQIVND (reference sequence). The V gene lost 7 bases and the J gene lost 2 bases, with 8 bases spanning the gap. This CDR3 is built from 12 residues.

This clonotype appeared a few times. This chain connects TRBV19 to TRBJ2-5; a possible D gene is TRBD1 (5 bases). Germline CDR1 LNHDA, CDR2 SQIVND (reference sequence). Trimming stripped 6 bases from V and 2 bases from J, with 16 bases between. The CDR3 runs 15 residues. The CDR3 nucleotides read TGTGCCAGTAGCATTTCCAGCGCAGGGCAAGAGACCCAGTACTTC. Its translation is CASSISSAGQETQYF.

This clonotype appeared many times. The chain uses TRBV19 and TRBJ2-5, with D maybe TRBD2 (5 bases). The V and J ends lost 3 bases and 3 bases respectively, with 17 bases between them. Germline values: CDR1 LNHDA, CDR2 SQIVND (reference sequence). This CDR3 has 16 amino acids. The CDR3 region is CASSISPRSGKETQYF. CDR3 bases: TGTGCCAGTAGTATTTCCCCCCGGTCGGGGAAAGAGACCCAGTACTTC.

The chain links TRBV11-2 to TRBJ2-7; tentative D call: TRBD1 (6 bases). The germline V gene has CDR1 SGHAT and CDR2 FQNNGV. V lost 4 bases and J lost 4, with 11 bases in between. This CDR3 contains 13 residues. CDR3 DNA: TGTGCCAGCAGCTGGGAAGGGGGATACGAGCAGTACTTC. Translating gives CASSWEGGYEQYF.

A few counts support this clonotype. The V and J genes are TRBV7-9 and TRBJ1-1; unclear D gene. This CDR3 region has 14 residues. Looked up from germline, CDR1 is SEHNR and CDR2 is FQNEAQ (reference sequence). V lost 8 bases to trimming and J lost 1 base, with 14 bases between them. The DNA of the CDR3 is TGTGCCAGCTCAGAGGAAGGGAAGAACACTGAAGCTTTCTTT. Residues: CASSEEGKNTEAFF.

The gene calls are TRBV6-1 and TRBJ2-7; a possible D gene is TRBD1 (6 bases). CDR1 MNHNS and CDR2 SASEGT come from the germline V gene. The CDR3 covers 16 residues. The V end lost 6 bases, the J end lost 1 base, and 19 bases lay between the germline ends. This CDR3 is CASSPRRTATSYEQYF. The DNA of the CDR3 is TGTGCCAGCAGCCCCAGACGGACAGCTACTTCCTACGAGCAGTACTTC.

The V and J genes are TRBV11-1 and TRBJ2-7; D gene unclear. CDR3 length: 11 residues. The germline V gene has CDR1 SGHAT and CDR2 FQDESV (reference sequence). The V and J ends lost 5 bases and 7 bases respectively, with 9 bases between them. The CDR3 nucleotides are TGTGCCAGCAGCACACTGGGGGAGCAGTACGTC. Its translation is CASSTLGEQYV.

The V and J genes are TRBV11-2 and TRBJ1-6; TRBD1 matches at 7 bases. This CDR3 has 16 amino acids. Trimming cost V 2 bases and J 7 bases; bases outside gene matches: 8. Germline CDR1 and CDR2: SGHAT and FQNNGV. The CDR3 is CASSLLQGRRNSPLHF. The CDR3 nucleotides are TGTGCCAGCAGCTTATTACAGGGGCGGCGGAATTCACCCCTCCACTTT. Variable domain in full (rest from reference TRBV11-2 and TRBJ1-6): EAGVAQSPRYKIIEKRQSVAFWCNPISGHATLYWYQQILGQGPKLLIQFQNNGVVDDSQLPKDRFSAERLKGVDSTLKIQPAKLEDSAVYLCASSLLQGRRNSPLHFGNGTRLTVT.

In this sample, this clonotype turned up a few times. The chain has TRBV27 and TRBJ1-5; D uncertain. Trimming took off 3 bases at V and 7 bases at J, with 10 bases between the two ends. Per germline, CDR1 MNHEY and CDR2 SMNVEV (reference sequence). CDR3 length: 13 residues. The CDR3 region is CASSLRVTQPQHF. CDR3 coding DNA: TGTGCCAGCAGTTTGCGAGTCACCCAGCCCCAGCATTTT.

The chain links TRBV28 to TRBJ2-1, with 8 bases matching TRBD2. The CDR3 is 14 residues long. V lost 6 bases and J lost 7; bases outside the gene matches: 8. From germline, CDR1 is MDHEN and CDR2 SYDVKM. CDR3 amino acids: CASSQPGLENEQFF. The CDR3 nucleotides read TGTGCCAGCAGCCAACCGGGACTAGAGAATGAGCAGTTCTTC.

J is TRBJ2-7 and V is TRBV7-2; 7 bases map to TRBD2. The CDR3 is made up of 18 amino acids. Per germline, CDR1 SGHTA and CDR2 FQGNSA. V trimming: 2 bases; J trimming: 2 bases; junction bases outside the gene matches: 15. The CDR3 region has the DNA TGTGCCAGCAGCTTATATTATATCGGGAGGATTAAACCCTACGAGCAGTACGTC. Translated: CASSLYYIGRIKPYEQYV.